The entry below describes one T cell receptor (beta chain). The antigen is unknown. The record originates from a study of long-term antiretroviral therapy in people with HIV. With survey level as its setting, the immunoSEQ assay was v3.0. Profiled with immunoSEQ multiplex PCR; TCRdb holds only in-frame clones, not every one. The sample lists tens of thousands of clones, approximately 96% seen once, with 2% to 3% in the top ten. Trimming shortened V by 5 bases and J by 1 base, and 10 bases separated the two germline ends. The CDR3 consists of 13 residues. The germline V gene has CDR1 SGHRS and CDR2 YFSETQ. Overall study results and limits: Although diversity increased after ART, it remained lower than in transplant donor controls. HIV repertoires covered narrower CDR3 length ranges than controls did.

Source: unsorted PBMCs, taken roughly 6.9 years after starting antiretroviral therapy. The J gene is TRBJ2-7, the V gene TRBV5-1; D is possibly TRBD2 (6 bases). The clonotype comes from a man aged 30 to 45 with HIV. The CDR3 coding sequence is TGCGCCAGCAGTGTGGGAGGATCCTACGAGCAGTACTTC. It encodes CASSVGGSYEQYF.